These T cell receptor beta chains were read from a single sample in a study of T cell changes during pregnancy in multiple sclerosis. Generated by immunoSEQ multiplex PCR, the TCRdb table keeps only in-frame clones and is missing some. The table has about 87,000 clones, about 94% seen once. Source: peripheral blood, taken in the third trimester of pregnancy. The receptor source for this set is a female donor in good health, enrolled as a control in a pregnancy study. CDR3s include the opening cysteine and the closing phenylalanine or tryptophan. D genes are given only for firm matches. The size field is filled for only some rows; it gives once, few, many or a size class.

NA TRBD2 TRBJ2-1 TRBV5-1 TGCGCCAGCAGCAGGGGACTAGCCTACTACTACAATGAGCAGTTCTTC CASSRGLAYYYNEQFF
NA TRBD1 TRBJ1-2 TRBV28 TGTGCCAGCACCCCAGACAGGGACTATGGCTACACCTTC CASTPDRDYGYTF
NA TRBD1 TRBJ2-7 TRBV2 TGTGCCAGCGGAGGGACAGGCCGACCCTCCTACGAGCAGTACTTC CASGGTGRPSYEQYF
NA NA TRBJ1-1 TRBV13 TGTGCCAGCAGCCCGGCGGGGGGCCTAAACACTGAAGCTTTCTTT CASSPAGGLNTEAFF
NA NA TRBJ2-3 TRBV21-1 TGTGCCAGCAGCAAAGTGGCGCGGTACGTAAACCAGGGTAAAGAGACAGATACGCAGTATTTT CASSKVARYVNQGKETDTQYF
NA TRBD2 TRBJ2-2 TRBV5-1 TGCGCCAGACTTAAAGATAGCGGGGCGAACACCGGGGAGCTGTTTTTT CARLKDSGANTGELFF
NA TRBD2 TRBJ2-5 TRBV28 TGTGCCAGCAGTCCCCCAACTAGCGGGAGCTGGGAGACCCAGTACTTC CASSPPTSGSWETQYF
NA TRBD2 TRBJ2-3 TRBV7-2 TGTGCCAGCAGCCCCAGTAGCGGGAGGAATACGCAGTATTTT CASSPSSGRNTQYF
NA TRBD2 TRBJ2-1 TRBV2 TGTGCCAGCAGGGGGGGTAGCGGGAGTGAAAATGAGCAGTTCTTC CASRGGSGSENEQFF
NA NA TRBJ2-2 TRBV5-6 TGTGCCAGCAGCTTGGTAGCGACGAACACCGGGGAGCTGTTTTTT CASSLVATNTGELFF
NA NA TRBJ2-7 TRBV6-5 TGTGCCAGCAGTTACTCTACAGGTGAAAAGACCTACGAGCAGTACTTC CASSYSTGEKTYEQYF
NA TRBD2 TRBJ2-5 TRBV14 TGTGCCAGCAGCCAATCATATCTAGCGGGAGGGCCTGCAGAGACCCAGTACTTC CASSQSYLAGGPAETQYF
once TRBD1 TRBJ1-3 TRBV15 TGTGCCACCAGCAGAGACAGGGGGACTGGAAACACCATATATTTT CATSRDRGTGNTIYF